Listed below are T cell receptor beta chains from one sample, sequenced in a study of T cell repertoires in cytomegalovirus infection. TCRdb called the reads again in MiXCR, with one record for every CDR3 protein. This sample has some 170,000 distinct CDR3 sequences; approximately 17% occur once, and the top ten carry less than 25%. The material sequenced was CD8+ T cells from PBMCs. These receptors came from a human donor in good health (CMV status not recorded). Some clones in this sample may be carry-over from other donors' samples. Each CDR3 is given with its conserved first and last residue. A D gene is named only where the DNA matches it firmly. Size is omitted from some rows. Given values are once, few, many or a class for expanded clones.

clone_size j_call d_call v_call cdr3_aa cdr3_nt
NA TRBJ1-1 NA TRBV14 CASSQVRGITEAFF TGTGCCAGCAGCCAAGTCAGGGGCATCACTGAAGCTTTCTTT
NA TRBJ2-5 NA TRBV12-3/TRBV12-4 CASSLEGGPAGARGETQYF TGTGCCAGCAGTTTAGAGGGGGGGCCTGCGGGGGCCCGTGGGGAGACCCAGTACTTC
NA TRBJ2-2 NA TRBV29-1 CSVVGSGELFF TGCAGCGTTGTAGGGTCCGGGGAGCTGTTTTTT
NA TRBJ1-2 NA TRBV12-3/TRBV12-4 CASSSGDGYTF TGTGCCAGCAGTTCCGGGGATGGCTACACCTTC
NA TRBJ1-1 TRBD1 TRBV12-3/TRBV12-4 CASSPDRANTEAFF TGTGCCAGCAGCCCCGACAGGGCGAACACTGAAGCTTTCTTT
few TRBJ2-7 NA TRBV6-2/TRBV6-3 CASTTGLDNPSYEQYF TGTGCCAGCACCACAGGCTTGGACAATCCATCCTACGAGCAGTACTTC
NA TRBJ1-5 NA TRBV29-1 CSVVMGYSNQPQHF TGCAGCGTTGTGATGGGGTATAGCAATCAGCCCCAGCATTTT
few TRBJ2-3 NA TRBV20-1 CSAMEPPYVADTQYF TGCAGTGCTATGGAGCCCCCCTACGTTGCAGATACGCAGTATTTT
few TRBJ1-2 NA TRBV30 CAWSWPGGYTF TGTGCCTGGAGTTGGCCGGGAGGCTACACCTTC
few TRBJ2-3 NA TRBV12-3/TRBV12-4 CASSLAPAVGGRTDTQYF TGTGCCAGCAGTTTAGCGCCCGCAGTCGGGGGACGCACAGATACGCAGTATTTT
many TRBJ2-2 TRBD1 TRBV7-6 CASSQGQGPPGELFF TGTGCCAGCAGCCAAGGACAGGGACCACCCGGGGAGCTGTTTTTT
NA TRBJ2-3 NA TRBV7-8 CASSLWENTDTQYF TGTGCCAGCAGCCTGTGGGAGAACACAGATACGCAGTATTTT
few TRBJ1-2 TRBD1 TRBV6-1 CASSPAGTVGLKGYTF TGTGCCAGCAGTCCAGCCGGGACAGTGGGACTTAAGGGCTACACCTTC
NA TRBJ2-3 TRBD2 TRBV6-6 CASRPGGGTDTQYF TGTGCCAGCCGACCCGGGGGGGGCACAGATACGCAGTATTTT
NA TRBJ2-7 NA TRBV25-1 CASGGQGRPAGYEQYF TGTGCCAGCGGAGGGCAGGGGCGACCAGCAGGTTACGAGCAGTACTTC
NA TRBJ2-1 NA TRBV12-3/TRBV12-4 CASSFTGSEQFF TGTGCCAGCAGTTTCACTGGGAGTGAGCAGTTCTTC
NA TRBJ2-7 NA TRBV7-2 CASCFPGLYEQYF TGTGCCAGCTGCTTTCCGGGACTCTACGAGCAGTACTTC
NA TRBJ1-2 TRBD1 TRBV6-1 CASSSRDRVMGGYTF TGTGCCAGCAGTAGCCGGGACAGGGTAATGGGTGGCTACACCTTC
NA TRBJ1-2 NA TRBV12-3/TRBV12-4 CASSSDSYYGYTF TGTGCCAGCAGTTCCGACAGTTACTATGGCTACACCTTC
NA TRBJ2-1 TRBD1 TRBV5-6 CASSWGQLNEQFF TGTGCCAGCAGCTGGGGACAGCTCAATGAGCAGTTCTTC
NA TRBJ1-5 NA TRBV7-6 CASSLNALSRPQHF TGTGCCAGCAGCTTGAATGCCCTTTCGCGGCCCCAGCATTTT
few TRBJ2-5 NA TRBV7-9 CASSLMDRQETQYF TGTGCCAGCAGCTTAATGGACCGACAAGAGACCCAGTACTTC
few TRBJ1-2 NA TRBV12-3/TRBV12-4 CASFTAANYGYTF TGTGCCAGCTTTACAGCAGCTAACTATGGCTACACCTTC
NA TRBJ2-7 NA TRBV24-1 CATEGPGVPYEQYF TGTGCCACCGAGGGTCCAGGGGTGCCCTACGAGCAGTACTTC
many TRBJ1-1 TRBD1 TRBV7-9 CASSLGTGDTEAFF TGTGCCAGCAGCTTAGGGACAGGGGACACTGAAGCTTTCTTT
few TRBJ2-1 NA TRBV6-5 CASSYESSYNEQFF TGTGCCAGCAGTTACGAGAGCTCCTACAATGAGCAGTTCTTC
few TRBJ1-2 NA TRBV12-3/TRBV12-4 CASSPTGSEQTNYGYTF TGTGCCAGCAGTCCAACAGGGTCGGAGCAGACTAACTATGGCTACACCTTC
NA TRBJ1-5 NA TRBV20-1 CSAPGLVGQPQHF TGCAGTGCCCCGGGTTTAGTAGGTCAGCCCCAGCATTTT
NA TRBJ2-1 TRBD1 TRBV12-3/TRBV12-4 CASSRTQGANEQFF TGTGCCAGCAGCCGTACACAGGGGGCCAATGAGCAGTTCTTC
few TRBJ1-1 NA TRBV10-3 CAISDVGQNTEAFF TGTGCCATCAGTGACGTTGGCCAGAACACTGAAGCTTTCTTT
NA TRBJ2-7 NA TRBV7-6 CASSLVAGAGLYEQYF TGTGCCAGCAGCTTAGTTGCGGGGGCCGGACTTTACGAGCAGTACTTC
few TRBJ2-1 TRBD1 TRBV7-9 CASSRGTGPLYNEQFF TGTGCCAGCAGCCGAGGGACAGGGCCCCTCTACAATGAGCAGTTCTTC
NA TRBJ2-1 NA TRBV30 CAWRLSSYNEQFF TGTGCCTGGAGGCTTAGCTCCTACAATGAGCAGTTCTTC
NA TRBJ2-1 NA TRBV6-2/TRBV6-3 CASSPRQDNEQFF TGTGCCAGCAGCCCCAGACAGGACAATGAGCAGTTCTTC
few TRBJ1-2 NA TRBV20-1 CSARDEWDYGYTF TGCAGTGCTAGAGATGAATGGGACTATGGCTACACCTTC
NA TRBJ2-7 NA TRBV29-1 CSVVQDRTALSYEQYF TGCAGCGTTGTCCAAGACCGGACAGCTTTATCCTACGAGCAGTACTTC
few TRBJ2-7 TRBD1 TRBV29-1 CSVVDRVEQYF TGCAGCGTTGTGGACAGGGTCGAGCAGTACTTC
NA TRBJ1-2 TRBD1 TRBV7-2 CASSSLDRGYGYTF TGTGCCAGCAGCTCCCTGGACAGGGGCTATGGCTACACCTTC
few TRBJ2-5 NA TRBV9 CASSVGVNEETQYF TGTGCCAGCAGCGTAGGAGTTAATGAAGAGACCCAGTACTTC